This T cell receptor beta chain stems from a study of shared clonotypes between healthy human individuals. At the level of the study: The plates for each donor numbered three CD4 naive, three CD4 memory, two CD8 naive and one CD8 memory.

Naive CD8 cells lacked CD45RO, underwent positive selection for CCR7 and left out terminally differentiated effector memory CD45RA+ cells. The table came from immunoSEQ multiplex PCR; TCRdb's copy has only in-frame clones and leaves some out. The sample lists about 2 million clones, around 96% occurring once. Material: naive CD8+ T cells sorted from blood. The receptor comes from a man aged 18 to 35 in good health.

As DNA, the CDR3 is TGTGCCAGCAGTGAGATCACAATCCCCTACGAGCAGTACTTC. This encodes CASSEITIPYEQYF. The genes are TRBV2 and TRBJ2-7; D is uncertain. The V and J ends lost 3 bases and 2 bases respectively, with 11 bases between them. The CDR3 is made up of 14 amino acids. The germline V gene encodes CDR1 SNHLY and CDR2 FYNNEI.